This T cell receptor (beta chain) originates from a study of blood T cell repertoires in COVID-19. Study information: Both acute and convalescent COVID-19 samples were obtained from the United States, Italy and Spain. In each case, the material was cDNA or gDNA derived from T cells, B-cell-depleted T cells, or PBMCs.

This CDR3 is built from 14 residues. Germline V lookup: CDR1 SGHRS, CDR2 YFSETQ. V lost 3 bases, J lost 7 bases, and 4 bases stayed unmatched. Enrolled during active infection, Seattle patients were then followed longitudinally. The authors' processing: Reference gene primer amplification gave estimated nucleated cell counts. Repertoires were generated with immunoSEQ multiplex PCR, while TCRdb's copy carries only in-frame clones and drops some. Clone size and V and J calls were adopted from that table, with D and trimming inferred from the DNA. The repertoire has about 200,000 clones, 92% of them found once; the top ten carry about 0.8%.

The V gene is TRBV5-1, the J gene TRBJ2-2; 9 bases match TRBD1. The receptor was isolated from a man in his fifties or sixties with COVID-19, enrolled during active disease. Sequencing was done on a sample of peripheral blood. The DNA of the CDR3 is TGCGCCAGCAGCTGGGACAGGGAAGGCGGGGAGCTGTTTTTT. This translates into CASSWDREGGELFF.